This TCR beta chain was retrieved from a study of blood T cell repertoires in COVID-19 (dated by TCRdb to the early 2020s). For context, the study as a whole: Samples covering the acute and convalescent phases of COVID-19 were provided by collaborators in the United States, Italy and Spain. The material from the prospective study consisted of cDNA or gDNA derived from T cells, B-cell-depleted T cells, or PBMCs. Subjects who had been exposed to COVID-19, were actively infected with it, or had recovered from it provided the deeply sampled blood TCRbeta repertoires that made up the dataset. A freely available public database, intended as a resource for researchers studying the immune response to SARS-CoV-2, is where the repertoires were released. A de-identified subject ID, COVID-19 status, age in years and sex were almost always included in the sample metadata. The samples were drawn from the first 160 participants of the ongoing ImmuneRACE study and from 950 to 1,500 subjects provided by 6 global collaborators. Where available, HLA class I and class II types were taken from metadata supplied by the sample provider and were not determined by assay-based typing. On the study overall, not on this receptor specifically: Clinical and demographic metadata were provided uncurated, with the amount varying by source and participant.

TCRbeta CDR3 regions were amplified from genomic DNA by means of the immunoSEQ Assay, a bias-controlled multiplex PCR. The study's processing was this. The number of nucleated cells in each sample was estimated by amplification of reference gene primers within the assay. To quantify the absolute abundance of each unique TCRbeta CDR3 rearrangement, sequence reads were collapsed and filtered. Productive Simpson clonality was computed per sample as the square root of Simpson's diversity index over productive rearrangements. Held by TCRdb, this immuneACCESS table contains in-frame sequences only and omits some clones. Under half of the omission traces to an unresolved V gene where checked; the cause of the rest is unknown. V and J calls and clone size are copied from that table; D and trimming were computed from the DNA. Here the sample has roughly 100,000 clones; about 76% occur a single time. Jointly, the top ten make up roughly two fifths of the sample.

The collaborating institutions used their own protocols to collect whole blood in K2EDTA tubes. For TCRbeta analysis, collaborator samples were shipped as frozen whole blood, as isolated PBMCs, or as DNA extracted from either sample type. With regard to this clone: What this receptor recognizes is not known. Base qualities are not at hand, and no much larger clone is one base apart.

The CDR3 runs 14 amino acids, cysteine and phenylalanine included. The CDR3 DNA has 42 bases and is translated from base 1. CDR1 and CDR2, per the germline V gene (reference sequence), are LNHDA and SQIVND. The germline V and J ends show losses of 6 bases and 6 bases respectively, and no gene match explains 10 bases of the junction. The TCR originated in a man older than 75 with acute or convalescent COVID-19. This chain joins TRBV19 to TRBJ1-1, with 7 bases matching TRBD1. Sequenced input: peripheral blood. The CDR3 loop reads CASRIRDSHAEAFF. Here is the DNA: TGTGCCAGTAGAATAAGGGACAGCCACGCTGAAGCTTTCTTT.